Each of the 31 T cell receptor beta chains below was sequenced from the same sample in a study of blood T cell repertoires in COVID-19. Profiled with immunoSEQ multiplex PCR; TCRdb holds only in-frame clones, not every one. The table lists about 140,000 clones, 70% to 90% of them singletons. The specimen was peripheral blood. These receptors all come from a human donor in a cohort sampled during active COVID-19.

The rearrangement joins TRBV30 to TRBJ2-5; 9 nucleotides match TRBD1. Germline assignment: CDR1 GTSNPN and CDR2 SVGIG (reference sequence). The J segment lost 5 bases and the V segment lost 8 bases, leaving 9 bases of the junction unmatched. The CDR3 spans 13 residues. The CDR3 bases are TGTGCCGGGTCGGGACAGGGATGGGAGACCCAGTACTTC. Its translation: CAGSGQGWETQYF.

The chain combines TRBV7-2 with TRBJ2-3; a weak D match, TRBD2 (6 bases). V lost 0 bases and J 6 bases, leaving 13 bases between the germline ends. Germline V gives CDR1 SGHTA, CDR2 FQGNSA. The CDR3 length is 15 residues. The CDR3 nucleotides are TGTGCCAGCAGCTTAGCGAGGGCTGGGGGGGATACGCAGTATTTT. Its translation: CASSLARAGGDTQYF.

This chain connects TRBV7-9 to TRBJ1-5; a possible D gene is TRBD1 (6 bases). Trimming took 6 bases from V and 3 from J, leaving 9 bases between them. This CDR3 spans 13 amino acids. Germline V gene sequence: CDR1 SEHNR, CDR2 FQNEAQ (reference sequence). CDR3: CASSSGDNQPQHF. As DNA, the CDR3 is TGTGCCAGCAGTTCAGGGGACAATCAGCCCCAGCATTTT. The full variable domain, with the rest looked up from reference TRBV7-9 and TRBJ1-5, is DTGVSQNPRHKITKRGQNVTFRCDPISEHNRLYWYRQTLGQGPEFLTYFQNEAQLEKSRLLSDRFSAERPKGSFSTLEIQRTEQGDSAMYLCASSSGDNQPQHFGDGTRLSIL.

This clone appeared once. The gene calls are TRBV4-1 and TRBJ2-1, with D uncertain. Germline assignment: CDR1 MGHRA and CDR2 YSYEKL. The CDR3 totals 15 residues. The V and J ends lost 4 bases and 1 base respectively, with 11 bases between them. CDR3 protein: CASSRLETSYNEQFF. The CDR3 region has the DNA TGCGCCAGCAGCCGACTGGAAACTTCCTACAATGAGCAGTTCTTC.

This chain links TRBV27 with TRBJ2-7; no definite D call. CDR1 and CDR2 from the germline V gene are MNHEY and SMNVEV (reference sequence). V lost 6 bases and J lost 2, with 11 bases in between. The CDR3 loop spans 13 amino acids. The chain's CDR3 is CASRGVETYEQYF. CDR3 bases: TGTGCCAGCAGGGGTGTGGAGACCTACGAGCAGTACTTC.

This chain joins TRBV27 and TRBJ2-7; no clear D. CDR3 length: 15 residues. Deletions cut 2 bases from V and 0 bases from J, with 11 bases between. Germline values: CDR1 MNHEY, CDR2 SMNVEV (reference sequence). CDR3 nucleotide sequence: TGTGCCAGCAGTTTAAAGTGGTCCAGCTCCTACGAGCAGTACTTC. This translates into CASSLKWSSSYEQYF.

This chain uses TRBV29-1 with TRBJ2-4, with TRBD2 matching 15 bases. V trimming: 6 bases; J trimming: 0 bases; junction bases outside the gene matches: 3. This CDR3 has 16 residues. In germline, CDR1 is SQVTM, CDR2 ANQGSEA. In nucleotides, the CDR3 is TGCAGCGTGGCGGGACTAGCGGGGGGAGCCAAAAACATTCAGTACTTC. Protein: CSVAGLAGGAKNIQYF.

The chain links TRBV7-9 to TRBJ1-3; 8 positions match TRBD1. Germline values: CDR1 SEHNR, CDR2 FQNEAQ (reference sequence). The CDR3 length is 15 residues. Trimming cost V 4 bases and J 4 bases; bases outside gene matches: 6. The CDR3 DNA reads TGTGCCAGCAGCTCGGACAGGGCGGCGGGAAACACCATATATTTT. This gives the protein CASSSDRAAGNTIYF.

The chain links TRBV5-1 to TRBJ2-3; the D is unclear. Germline V gene lookup returns CDR1 SGHRS and CDR2 YFSETQ. This CDR3 has 14 residues. V was clipped by 0 bases and J by 6 bases, with 11 bases between them. CDR3 DNA: TGCGCCAGCAGCTTGGTTGGGCTCGCGGATACGCAGTATTTT. Its translation: CASSLVGLADTQYF.

V gene TRBV6-5 combines with J gene TRBJ1-1; TRBD1 is a possible D gene (5 bases). The V end was cut by 7 bases, the J end by 1 base, with 13 bases between. The CDR3 covers 14 residues. From germline, CDR1 is MNHEY and CDR2 SVGAGI. CDR3 in amino acids: CASTLDIWNTEAFF. In DNA form, the CDR3 reads TGTGCCAGCACCCTGGACATATGGAACACTGAAGCTTTCTTT.

This clone was observed a few times. The V call is TRBV3-1 (or the pseudogene TRBV3-2), the J call TRBJ2-4; 8 bases are shared with TRBD2. With 1 base clipped from V and 10 bases from J, the junction kept 6 bases outside the gene matches. In germline, CDR1 is LGHDT, CDR2 YNNKEL (reference sequence). The CDR3 is 14 amino acids. The CDR3 nucleotides are TGTGCCAGCAGCCAAGTCGGACTAGCAATGATTCAGTACTTC. It is translated as CASSQVGLAMIQYF.

J is TRBJ2-7 and V is TRBV12-3 or TRBV12-4; D is ambiguous. This CDR3 region has 13 residues. Trimming shortened V by 3 bases and J by 0 bases, and 6 bases separated the two germline ends. CDR3 bases: TGTGCCAGCAGTTTTCGGGTCTCCTACGAGCAGTACTTC. Protein: CASSFRVSYEQYF.

This clone was seen more than once but under ten times. This chain joins TRBV7-2 and TRBJ2-4; D remains unclear. Per germline, CDR1 SGHTA and CDR2 FQGNSA. This CDR3 comprises 14 residues. V was pared by 5 bases and J by 2 bases, with 10 bases between. CDR3 DNA: TGTGCCAGCAGCCGTATAGCAACCAAAAACATTCAGTACTTC. Protein product: CASSRIATKNIQYF.

The rearrangement uses TRBV5-6 and TRBJ2-6, with 9 bases aligning to TRBD1. V dropped 5 bases and J dropped 4; count of bases not matched to a gene: 4. This CDR3 is 15 amino acids long. In germline, CDR1 is SGHDT, CDR2 YYEEEE. Here the CDR3 reads CASSRDRVGANVLTF. For the CDR3, the DNA is TGTGCCAGCAGTAGGGACAGGGTCGGGGCCAACGTCCTGACTTTC.

V gene TRBV18 combines with J gene TRBJ1-2; 8 nucleotides match TRBD1. The CDR3 loop spans 15 amino acids. The junction had 4 bases not matched to a gene; V was cut back by 3 bases and J by 1 base. Germline CDR1 and CDR2: KGHSH and LQKENI. DNA of the CDR3: TGTGCCAGCTCACCGGCGACAGGGGTTAACTATGGCTACACCTTC. This translates into CASSPATGVNYGYTF.

The chain couples TRBV7-9 to TRBJ2-7; the D gene is possibly TRBD1 (6 bases). This CDR3 is 14 amino acids long. Trimming cost V 4 bases and J 2 bases, with 12 bases left between them. The germline CDR1 and CDR2 sequences are SEHNR and FQNEAQ (reference sequence). The CDR3 loop reads CASSSDRIPYEQYF. The CDR3 nucleotides read TGTGCCAGCAGCTCGGACAGAATCCCCTACGAGCAGTACTTC.

The chain uses TRBV19 and TRBJ1-1; 8 nucleotides match TRBD1. The CDR3 runs 14 residues. V shed 7 bases, J shed 10 bases, and the junction held 14 bases outside the gene matches. Germline V CDR1 and CDR2: LNHDA, SQIVND (reference sequence). Here the CDR3 reads CASTRQGSSWRAFF. The CDR3 nucleotides are TGTGCCAGTACCCGACAGGGGAGTTCGTGGCGAGCTTTCTTT.

This clone was picked up a small number of times. The chain couples TRBV10-1 to TRBJ1-1, with D perhaps matching TRBD1 (5 bases). V lost 6 bases and J 6 bases, leaving 17 bases between the germline ends. Germline loops: CDR1 WNHNN, CDR2 SYGVQD (reference sequence). The CDR3 contains 14 residues. The chain's CDR3 is CASSPHAGGSEAFF. The CDR3 coding sequence is TGCGCCAGCAGCCCCCACGCGGGGGGTTCTGAAGCTTTCTTT.

The chain has TRBV11-2 and TRBJ2-1, with 7 bases identical to TRBD2. This CDR3 is built from 17 residues. CDR1 and CDR2 (germline): SGHAT, FQNNGV. Trimming cost V 4 bases and J 4 bases; bases outside gene matches: 13. The CDR3 loop reads CASSSLKGEGYYNEQFF. The CDR3 bases are TGTGCCAGCAGCTCCCTAAAAGGGGAGGGTTATTACAATGAGCAGTTCTTC.

This chain uses TRBV7-8 with TRBJ1-3; possibly TRBD1 for D (6 bases). Trimming took off 1 base at V and 4 bases at J, with 11 bases between the two ends. The CDR3 is 15 amino acids. Germline-derived CDR1 and CDR2 are SGHVS and FQNEAQ. The CDR3 DNA reads TGTGCCAGCAGCTTAGAGAGGACAGCGGGAAACACCATATATTTT. Translation: CASSLERTAGNTIYF.

The chain couples TRBV11-2 to TRBJ2-1; maybe TRBD2 (6 bases). Germline V gives CDR1 SGHAT, CDR2 FQNNGV. The CDR3 is 14 amino acids. V gave up 4 bases and J gave up 5 bases, with 12 bases separating them. The DNA for the CDR3 is TGTGCCAGCAGCTCGCAGCGGGCGAACAATGAGCAGTTCTTC. This encodes CASSSQRANNEQFF.

The chain combines TRBV5-5 with TRBJ2-1, with TRBD1 matching over 8 bases. The CDR3 extends over 15 amino acids. Germline V gene lookup returns CDR1 SGHKS and CDR2 YYEKEE (reference sequence). V was pared by 1 base and J by 3 bases, with 3 bases of the junction left unmatched. CDR3 sequence: CASSLTGQGYNEQFF. The CDR3 region has the DNA TGTGCCAGCAGCTTGACTGGACAGGGCTACAATGAGCAGTTCTTC. Using reference TRBV5-5 and TRBJ2-1 for the parts outside the CDR3, the full variable domain is DAGVTQSPTHLIKTRGQQVTLRCSPISGHKSVSWYQQVLGQGPQFIFQYYEKEERGRGNFPDRFSARQFPNYSSELNVNALLLGDSALYLCASSLTGQGYNEQFFGPGTRLTVL.

A few counts support this clone. CDR3 sequence reads: CASSRRDRSLQETQYF. In DNA, the CDR3 is TGTGCCAGTAGTAGACGAGACAGGAGCCTTCAAGAGACCCAGTACTTC. The chain uses TRBV19 and TRBJ2-5; D might be TRBD1 (6 bases). Deletions cut 4 bases from V and 2 bases from J, with 17 bases between. The CDR3 covers 16 residues. Germline values: CDR1 LNHDA, CDR2 SQIVND (reference sequence).

The chain combines TRBV4-1 with TRBJ2-5, with 12 bases matching TRBD2. This CDR3 contains 15 residues. V shed 4 bases and J 5 bases; nucleotides not matched to a gene: 5. Germline lookup yields CDR1 MGHRA and CDR2 YSYEKL. CDR3 nucleotides: TGCGCCAGCAGCCGGACTAGCGGGATGGGGGAGACCCAGTACTTC. This encodes CASSRTSGMGETQYF.

The J gene is TRBJ1-6, the V gene TRBV6-5; 7 positions match TRBD1. This CDR3 has 14 amino acids. The germline V gene has CDR1 MNHEY and CDR2 SVGAGI. Trimming took 7 bases from V and 10 from J; bases not matched to a gene: 10. The CDR3 is CASKLDRDVSPLHF. The CDR3 bases are TGTGCCAGCAAACTAGACAGGGATGTGTCACCCCTCCACTTT.

Only one count was recorded for this clone. J is TRBJ2-7 and V is TRBV29-1; D is perhaps TRBD1 (6 bases). Trimming cost V 6 bases and J 1 base, with 16 bases left between them. The CDR3 runs 14 residues. Germline V CDR1 and CDR2: SQVTM, ANQGSEA. The CDR3 sequence is CSVHAGTHSYEQYF. CDR3 coding DNA: TGCAGCGTCCATGCCGGGACACATTCCTACGAGCAGTACTTC.

The chain has TRBV7-8 and TRBJ2-1; TRBD1 matches at 7 bases. Unmatched junction bases numbered 17, after V lost 1 base and J lost 8 bases. The CDR3 is 18 residues long. Looked up from germline, CDR1 is SGHVS and CDR2 is FQNEAQ. This CDR3 reads CASSLVPLGQGVSHEQFF. The CDR3 DNA is TGTGCCAGCAGCTTAGTACCTTTAGGGCAGGGGGTATCCCATGAGCAGTTCTTC.

The chain employs TRBV23-1 and TRBJ2-1, with 8 bases lining up with TRBD2. TRBV23-1 is an ORF; its function is uncertain. CDR3 size: 18 residues. V lost 2 bases to trimming and J lost 7 bases; unmatched junction nucleotides: 16. The CDR3 DNA follows: TGCGCCAGCAGTCAACTGGTCGGTACTAGCGGTTCGGGGAATGAGCAGTTCTTC. Translated: CASSQLVGTSGSGNEQFF.

This chain uses TRBV4-1 with TRBJ1-5; 8 bases line up with TRBD1. This CDR3 is built from 16 residues. The germline V gene encodes CDR1 MGHRA and CDR2 YSYEKL. The junction had 11 bases not matched to a gene; V was cut back by 6 bases and J by 4 bases. The CDR3 nucleotides are TGCGCCAGCAGGCCGGACCCGGGACAGGTTAATCAGCCCCAGCATTTT. Its translation: CASRPDPGQVNQPQHF.

The rearrangement links TRBV7-8 to TRBJ2-2; TRBD2 matches at 12 bases. Trimming at V came to 2 bases and at J to 4 bases, leaving 2 bases not matched to a gene. The CDR3 length is 16 residues. Germline V lookup: CDR1 SGHVS, CDR2 FQNEAQ. In DNA form, the CDR3 reads TGTGCCAGCAGCTTAAGACTAGCGGGGGCCACCGGGGAGCTGTTTTTT. Its translation: CASSLRLAGATGELFF.

The chain couples TRBV7-6 to TRBJ2-7, with 10 bases aligning to TRBD2. V shed 5 bases and J 2 bases; nucleotides not matched to a gene: 6. CDR3 length: 15 amino acids. The germline gives CDR1 SGHVS, CDR2 FNYEAQ. CDR3: CASSVNSGGTYEQYF. The CDR3 DNA sequence: TGTGCCAGCAGCGTCAATAGCGGGGGGACCTACGAGCAGTACTTC. Full variable domain (outside the CDR3, taken from reference TRBV7-6 and TRBJ2-7): GAGVSQSPRYKVTKRGQDVALRCDPISGHVSLYWYRQALGQGPEFLTYFNYEAQQDKSGLPNDRFSAERPEGSISTLTIQRTEQRDSAMYRCASSVNSGGTYEQYFGPGTRLTVT.